This is a list of T cell receptor beta chains from one sample in a study of blood T cells in healthy people across ages. One entry per CDR3 protein results from TCRdb running MiXCR on the 5' RACE reads. The sample shows almost 1 million distinct CDR3 sequences, just over 50% of them seen only once. Sequencing was carried out using blood. Receptors were obtained from a woman aged 55-75 years in good health. Each CDR3 is given with its conserved first and last residue. Each record gives: D gene, V gene, J gene, clone size, CDR3 protein, CDR3 DNA. The D gene is left open where the match is weak. Rows give clone size only sometimes, using once, few, many, or a class for an expanded clone.

D gene: NA; V gene: TRBV24-1; J gene: TRBJ2-2; clone size: NA; CDR3 protein: CATSDLFPENTGELFF; CDR3 DNA: TGTGCCACCAGTGATTTGTTCCCAGAAAACACCGGGGAGCTGTTTTTT
D gene: NA; V gene: TRBV2; J gene: TRBJ2-5; clone size: NA; CDR3 protein: CASKGALQTGAQYF; CDR3 DNA: TGTGCCAGCAAGGGAGCGTTACAGACTGGGGCCCAGTACTTC
D gene: TRBD2; V gene: TRBV15; J gene: TRBJ2-3; clone size: few; CDR3 protein: CATSREAGGIDTQYF; CDR3 DNA: TGTGCCACCAGCAGAGAAGCGGGAGGGATAGATACGCAGTATTTT
D gene: NA; V gene: TRBV12-3/TRBV12-4; J gene: TRBJ2-6; clone size: few; CDR3 protein: CASAARQISGANVLTF; CDR3 DNA: TGTGCCAGCGCCGCCAGACAGATATCTGGGGCCAACGTCCTGACTTTC
D gene: NA; V gene: TRBV20-1; J gene: TRBJ2-4; clone size: NA; CDR3 protein: CSVGERLAKNIQYF; CDR3 DNA: TGCAGTGTCGGGGAGCGGCTAGCCAAAAACATTCAGTACTTC
D gene: TRBD1; V gene: TRBV28; J gene: TRBJ2-1; clone size: NA; CDR3 protein: CASSLATGTGGYNEQFF; CDR3 DNA: TGTGCCAGCAGTTTAGCCACCGGGACAGGAGGTTACAATGAGCAGTTCTTC
D gene: NA; V gene: TRBV15; J gene: TRBJ2-7; clone size: NA; CDR3 protein: CATSRAGLSEQYF; CDR3 DNA: TGTGCCACCAGCAGAGCTGGTTTGAGCGAGCAGTACTTC
D gene: NA; V gene: TRBV3-1; J gene: TRBJ2-7; clone size: many; CDR3 protein: CASSQDLRTYEQYF; CDR3 DNA: TGTGCCAGCAGCCAAGATCTGCGAACCTACGAGCAGTACTTC
D gene: NA; V gene: TRBV12-3/TRBV12-4; J gene: TRBJ1-1; clone size: NA; CDR3 protein: CASINRLDTEAFF; CDR3 DNA: TGTGCCAGCATAAACCGGTTGGACACTGAAGCTTTCTTT
D gene: NA; V gene: TRBV5-1; J gene: TRBJ2-7; clone size: once; CDR3 protein: CASRLQGGPYEQYF; CDR3 DNA: TGCGCCAGCAGACTCCAGGGGGGCCCCTACGAGCAGTACTTC
D gene: NA; V gene: TRBV7-2; J gene: TRBJ2-7; clone size: NA; CDR3 protein: CASSLVLANYEQYF; CDR3 DNA: TGTGCCAGCAGCTTAGTCCTAGCGAACTACGAGCAGTACTTC
D gene: NA; V gene: TRBV7-9; J gene: TRBJ1-1; clone size: few; CDR3 protein: CASSSPSGFIEAFF; CDR3 DNA: TGTGCCAGCAGCTCCCCGTCGGGGTTTATTGAAGCTTTCTTT
D gene: TRBD1; V gene: TRBV12-3/TRBV12-4; J gene: TRBJ2-4; clone size: few; CDR3 protein: CASSLRQGAGKNIQYF; CDR3 DNA: TGTGCCAGCAGTCTCCGACAGGGGGCTGGCAAAAACATTCAGTACTTC
D gene: NA; V gene: TRBV6-1; J gene: TRBJ2-7; clone size: few; CDR3 protein: CASRDWDEQYF; CDR3 DNA: TGTGCCAGCAGGGACTGGGATGAGCAGTACTTC
D gene: TRBD1; V gene: TRBV27; J gene: TRBJ2-2; clone size: few; CDR3 protein: CASTTPSRQGWAGELFF; CDR3 DNA: TGTGCCAGCACAACACCAAGTAGACAGGGGTGGGCCGGGGAGCTGTTTTTT
D gene: TRBD1; V gene: TRBV7-2; J gene: TRBJ2-7; clone size: many; CDR3 protein: CASSRRQGSEQYF; CDR3 DNA: TGTGCCAGCAGCAGACGACAGGGCTCGGAGCAGTACTTC
D gene: TRBD2; V gene: TRBV5-1; J gene: TRBJ2-5; clone size: few; CDR3 protein: CASSPGLAGELETQYF; CDR3 DNA: TGCGCCAGCAGCCCGGGATTAGCGGGAGAGTTAGAGACCCAGTACTTC
D gene: TRBD2; V gene: TRBV20-1; J gene: TRBJ2-3; clone size: NA; CDR3 protein: CSAPGTSDRTDTQYF; CDR3 DNA: TGCAGTGCACCCGGGACTAGCGACCGCACAGATACGCAGTATTTT
D gene: NA; V gene: TRBV7-9; J gene: TRBJ2-3; clone size: NA; CDR3 protein: CASSLAGDTRTDTQYF; CDR3 DNA: TGTGCCAGCAGCTTAGCCGGGGACACCCGCACAGATACGCAGTATTTT
D gene: NA; V gene: TRBV30; J gene: TRBJ2-1; clone size: NA; CDR3 protein: CAWSVGHSYNEQFF; CDR3 DNA: TGTGCCTGGAGTGTTGGGCACTCCTACAATGAGCAGTTCTTC
D gene: NA; V gene: TRBV7-2; J gene: TRBJ2-5; clone size: NA; CDR3 protein: CASSPMTMRDLETQYF; CDR3 DNA: TGTGCCAGCAGCCCAATGACTATGCGGGACCTAGAGACCCAGTACTTC
D gene: NA; V gene: TRBV7-2; J gene: TRBJ1-6; clone size: NA; CDR3 protein: CASSLQQGGSPLHF; CDR3 DNA: TGTGCCAGCAGCTTACAACAGGGAGGTTCACCCCTCCACTTT
D gene: NA; V gene: TRBV29-1; J gene: TRBJ2-5; clone size: NA; CDR3 protein: CSVEDYPAQETQYF; CDR3 DNA: TGCAGCGTTGAAGATTACCCAGCCCAAGAGACCCAGTACTTC
D gene: TRBD2; V gene: TRBV5-4; J gene: TRBJ2-7; clone size: NA; CDR3 protein: CASSFGSALAGVNEQYF; CDR3 DNA: TGTGCCAGCAGCTTCGGGTCGGCACTAGCGGGAGTGAATGAGCAGTACTTC
D gene: NA; V gene: TRBV5-1; J gene: TRBJ2-1; clone size: NA; CDR3 protein: CASCLWEQFF; CDR3 DNA: TGCGCCAGCTGTCTTTGGGAGCAGTTCTTC
D gene: TRBD1; V gene: TRBV18; J gene: TRBJ1-4; clone size: NA; CDR3 protein: CAGSPRTGTTNEKLFF; CDR3 DNA: TGTGCCGGCTCACCCCGGACAGGGACAACTAATGAAAAACTGTTTTTT
D gene: TRBD1; V gene: TRBV10-3; J gene: TRBJ1-2; clone size: NA; CDR3 protein: CASQEGADYGYTF; CDR3 DNA: TGTGCCTCCCAAGAGGGGGCCGACTATGGCTACACCTTC
D gene: NA; V gene: TRBV4-1; J gene: TRBJ1-2; clone size: NA; CDR3 protein: CASSQPSTPTGGYTF; CDR3 DNA: TGCGCCAGCAGCCAACCATCCACGCCCACAGGTGGCTACACCTTC
D gene: NA; V gene: TRBV20-1; J gene: TRBJ2-1; clone size: NA; CDR3 protein: CSATRARESYNEQFF; CDR3 DNA: TGCAGTGCTACCCGAGCTAGGGAGTCCTACAATGAGCAGTTCTTC
D gene: TRBD1; V gene: TRBV27; J gene: TRBJ2-1; clone size: many; CDR3 protein: CASSLLGGTGQNEQFF; CDR3 DNA: TGTGCCAGCAGTTTATTAGGTGGGACAGGGCAGAATGAGCAGTTCTTC
D gene: NA; V gene: TRBV12-3/TRBV12-4; J gene: TRBJ1-2; clone size: NA; CDR3 protein: CASSPQGSYGYTF; CDR3 DNA: TGTGCCAGCAGTCCGCAGGGGTCGTATGGCTACACCTTC
D gene: TRBD2; V gene: TRBV2; J gene: TRBJ2-7; clone size: NA; CDR3 protein: CASSRLAEAYEQYF; CDR3 DNA: TGTGCCAGCAGCCGACTAGCGGAAGCCTACGAGCAGTACTTC
D gene: NA; V gene: TRBV4-2; J gene: TRBJ2-5; clone size: NA; CDR3 protein: CASSQDEAFGSGTQYF; CDR3 DNA: TGTGCCAGCAGCCAAGATGAGGCTTTTGGCTCGGGGACCCAGTACTTC
D gene: NA; V gene: TRBV10-3; J gene: TRBJ1-1; clone size: NA; CDR3 protein: CAISESRGLNTEALF; CDR3 DNA: TGTGCCATCAGTGAGTCGCGGGGGTTGAACACTGAAGCTCTCTTT
D gene: NA; V gene: TRBV7-3; J gene: TRBJ2-1; clone size: NA; CDR3 protein: CASSVWAADEQFF; CDR3 DNA: TGTGCCAGCAGCGTTTGGGCCGCCGATGAGCAGTTCTTC
D gene: TRBD2; V gene: TRBV10-3; J gene: TRBJ2-5; clone size: NA; CDR3 protein: CAISGGTSGETQYF; CDR3 DNA: TGTGCCATCAGTGGGGGGACTAGCGGAGAGACCCAGTACTTC
D gene: TRBD2; V gene: TRBV7-3; J gene: TRBJ2-7; clone size: NA; CDR3 protein: CASSLLGLASEQYF; CDR3 DNA: TGTGCCAGCAGCTTACTCGGACTAGCGAGTGAGCAGTACTTC
D gene: TRBD2; V gene: TRBV12-3/TRBV12-4; J gene: TRBJ2-7; clone size: NA; CDR3 protein: CASSVSGRASYEQYF; CDR3 DNA: TGTGCCAGCAGTGTTAGCGGGAGGGCCTCCTACGAGCAGTACTTC
D gene: TRBD2; V gene: TRBV6-1; J gene: TRBJ2-3; clone size: NA; CDR3 protein: CASRPPGLAGGSTDTQYF; CDR3 DNA: TGTGCCAGCAGGCCCCCGGGACTAGCGGGGGGGAGCACAGATACGCAGTATTTT
D gene: TRBD2; V gene: TRBV7-6; J gene: TRBJ2-3; clone size: NA; CDR3 protein: CASSLPTSGSVRDTQYF; CDR3 DNA: TGTGCCAGCAGCTTACCGACTAGCGGGAGCGTTAGAGATACGCAGTATTTT
D gene: NA; V gene: TRBV6-6; J gene: TRBJ1-5; clone size: NA; CDR3 protein: CASSYPSSSQPQHF; CDR3 DNA: TGTGCCAGCAGTTACCCATCCTCGAGCCAGCCCCAGCATTTT
D gene: TRBD2; V gene: TRBV2; J gene: TRBJ2-4; clone size: NA; CDR3 protein: CASSVSGSRGAKNIQYF; CDR3 DNA: TGTGCCAGCAGTGTAAGCGGGAGTCGAGGAGCCAAAAACATTCAGTACTTC
D gene: TRBD1; V gene: TRBV3-1; J gene: TRBJ2-3; clone size: once; CDR3 protein: CASSQVKARTGPDTQYF; CDR3 DNA: TGTGCCAGCAGCCAAGTAAAGGCGAGGACAGGGCCAGATACGCAGTATTTT
D gene: NA; V gene: TRBV28; J gene: TRBJ2-5; clone size: many; CDR3 protein: CASSFGQYQETQYF; CDR3 DNA: TGTGCCAGCAGTTTCGGGCAGTACCAAGAGACCCAGTACTTC
D gene: NA; V gene: TRBV12-3/TRBV12-4; J gene: TRBJ2-1; clone size: NA; CDR3 protein: CASSFPSNPRLVEQFF; CDR3 DNA: TGTGCCAGCAGTTTTCCGAGTAACCCCCGACTGGTTGAGCAGTTCTTC
D gene: NA; V gene: TRBV6-5; J gene: TRBJ2-3; clone size: NA; CDR3 protein: CASGNPPGTQYF; CDR3 DNA: TGTGCCAGCGGCAACCCGCCGGGTACGCAGTATTTT
D gene: NA; V gene: TRBV6-6; J gene: TRBJ1-1; clone size: NA; CDR3 protein: CASTALRTEAFF; CDR3 DNA: TGTGCCAGCACCGCCTTACGCACTGAAGCTTTCTTT
D gene: NA; V gene: TRBV12-3/TRBV12-4; J gene: TRBJ1-5; clone size: few; CDR3 protein: CASSIGAGNQPQHF; CDR3 DNA: TGTGCCAGCAGTATAGGGGCAGGCAATCAGCCCCAGCATTTT
D gene: NA; V gene: TRBV12-3/TRBV12-4; J gene: TRBJ1-2; clone size: NA; CDR3 protein: CASSLEVSLNYGYTF; CDR3 DNA: TGTGCCAGCAGTTTAGAGGTCTCCCTTAACTATGGCTACACCTTC
D gene: TRBD1; V gene: TRBV24-1; J gene: TRBJ2-3; clone size: NA; CDR3 protein: CATSDSLPGQIDTQYF; CDR3 DNA: TGTGCCACCAGTGATTCCCTTCCGGGACAGATAGATACGCAGTATTTT
D gene: TRBD2; V gene: TRBV4-3; J gene: TRBJ2-3; clone size: NA; CDR3 protein: CASSHQLAEGTDAQYF; CDR3 DNA: TGCGCTAGCAGCCACCAACTAGCGGAGGGCACAGATGCGCAGTATTTT